The clone carrying this TCR beta chain was seen just once. This specimen belongs to a study of shared clonotypes between healthy human individuals. Trimming stripped 2 bases from V and 6 bases from J, with 11 bases between. The CDR3 has 13 amino acids. The germline V gene encodes CDR1 MGHRA and CDR2 YSYEKL. Naive-designated CD8 cells lacked CD45RO, were positively enriched for CCR7, and omitted terminally differentiated effector memory CD45RA+ cells. The repertoire was sequenced with immunoSEQ multiplex PCR; TCRdb's copy has only in-frame clones and lacks some. Of about 590,000 clones in the sample, roughly 95% were seen once.

The TCR sequence derives from a woman in her 30s in good health. The rearrangement links TRBV4-1 to TRBJ2-7; D is ambiguous. The sample taken for sequencing was naive CD8+ T cells sorted from blood. CDR3 region: CASSQSDESEQYF. The DNA for the CDR3 is TGCGCCAGCAGCCAATCCGACGAGAGCGAGCAGTACTTC.